These T cell receptor beta chains were read from a single sample in a study of blood T cell repertoires in COVID-19. The protocol was immunoSEQ multiplex PCR, while the TCRdb copy is restricted to in-frame clones and leaves out a portion. The table shows roughly 210,000 clones, with roughly nine tenths occurring only once. Sequencing was carried out using peripheral blood. These receptors were collected from a man between 65 and 85 years old with acute or convalescent COVID-19. The CDR3 runs from the conserved cysteine through the conserved F or W. A D gene is named only where the DNA matches it firmly. The listing skips clone size in some rows; elsewhere it reads once, few, many or a size class.

v_call	clone_size	d_call	j_call	cdr3_aa	cdr3_nt
TRBV2	once	TRBD1	TRBJ2-6	CASWAGGSGANVLTF	TGTGCCAGCTGGGCAGGGGGCTCTGGGGCCAACGTCCTGACTTTC
TRBV18	-	-	TRBJ2-3	CASSLEEGTQYF	TGTGCCAGCTCCCTGGAAGAGGGTACGCAGTATTTT
TRBV29-1	-	-	TRBJ2-3	CSVEDSGASTDTQYF	TGCAGCGTTGAAGATTCAGGGGCTAGCACAGATACGCAGTATTTT
TRBV7-2	-	TRBD2	TRBJ2-1	CASSPGTSGSDEQFF	TGTGCCAGCAGCCCCGGGACTAGCGGGAGCGATGAGCAGTTCTTC
TRBV7-9	-	-	TRBJ2-1	CASSLVPYLAYNEQFF	TGTGCCAGCAGCTTAGTCCCTTATTTAGCTTACAATGAGCAGTTCTTC
TRBV9	-	TRBD2	TRBJ2-1	CASSSSGTSGRNEQFF	TGTGCCAGCAGCTCATCCGGGACTAGCGGGAGGAATGAGCAGTTCTTC
TRBV28	-	-	TRBJ2-5	CASSGRGTLQLETQYF	TGTGCCAGCAGTGGAAGAGGGACACTCCAATTGGAGACCCAGTACTTC
TRBV25-1	few	TRBD1	TRBJ1-1	CASSEGDSLNTEAFF	TGTGCCAGCAGTGAAGGGGACAGCCTGAACACTGAAGCTTTCTTT
TRBV28	-	-	TRBJ1-1	CASSLSPPGANTEAFF	TGTGCCAGCAGTTTAAGCCCGCCAGGGGCGAACACTGAAGCTTTCTTT
TRBV19	-	-	TRBJ1-6	CASSITVRRSPLHF	TGTGCCAGTAGTATAACGGTAAGGAGATCACCCCTCCACTTT
TRBV18	-	-	TRBJ1-1	CASSLSGTMNTEAFF	TGTGCCAGCTCACTCTCCGGGACAATGAACACTGAAGCTTTCTTT
TRBV7-8	-	-	TRBJ1-2	CASSPSGNGYTF	TGTGCCAGCAGCCCCTCGGGGAATGGCTACACCTTC
TRBV4-2	-	-	TRBJ1-5	CASSQEWAVSNQPQHF	TGTGCCAGCAGCCAAGAATGGGCAGTGAGCAATCAGCCCCAGCATTTT
TRBV25-1	-	TRBD2	TRBJ2-7	CASSAGLAVGEQYF	TGTGCCAGCAGTGCGGGACTAGCGGTGGGCGAGCAGTACTTC
TRBV4-3	-	TRBD1	TRBJ1-2	CASSQVQGANYGYTF	TGCGCCAGCAGCCAGGTACAGGGGGCTAACTATGGCTACACCTTC
TRBV6-5	-	-	TRBJ1-4	CATPGATNEKLFF	TGTGCCACCCCGGGGGCAACTAATGAAAAACTGTTTTTT
TRBV6-2/TRBV6-3	-	TRBD2	TRBJ2-2	CASSYKASGKAGELFF	TGTGCCAGCAGTTATAAGGCTAGCGGGAAGGCCGGGGAGCTGTTTTTT
TRBV6-5	-	TRBD1	TRBJ1-1	CASRGTATEAFF	TGTGCCAGCAGGGGGACAGCCACTGAAGCTTTCTTT
TRBV6-1	-	-	TRBJ2-1	CASSEGSSYNEQFF	TGTGCCAGCAGTGAAGGGAGCTCCTACAATGAGCAGTTCTTC
TRBV24-1	-	TRBD1	TRBJ2-3	CATSGLGGATDTQYF	TGTGCCACCAGTGGCCTAGGGGGCGCGACAGATACGCAGTATTTT
TRBV28	-	-	TRBJ2-7	CASSPAQGHEQYF	TGTGCCAGCAGCCCCGCGCAGGGCCACGAGCAGTACTTC
TRBV27	-	TRBD1	TRBJ2-7	CASSLKDRNHYEQYF	TGTGCCAGCAGTTTAAAGGACAGGAACCACTACGAGCAGTACTTC
TRBV6-5	once	TRBD1	TRBJ2-3	CASSPDRDPTDTQYF	TGTGCCAGCAGCCCCGACAGGGACCCCACAGATACGCAGTATTTT
TRBV10-3	-	TRBD1	TRBJ1-2	CAILPGQGGGGYTF	TGTGCCATCTTGCCGGGACAGGGAGGCGGTGGCTACACCTTC
TRBV5-4	-	-	TRBJ2-1	CASSSGADYNEQFF	TGTGCCAGCAGCTCAGGGGCCGACTACAATGAGCAGTTCTTC
TRBV19	-	TRBD1	TRBJ1-1	CASSRVGQGSEAFF	TGTGCCAGTAGTCGGGTCGGACAGGGGTCTGAAGCTTTCTTT
TRBV15	-	-	TRBJ2-1	CATSTTSLAYNEQFF	TGTGCCACCAGTACTACCTCGCTAGCCTACAATGAGCAGTTCTTC
TRBV5-5	-	-	TRBJ2-5	CASSFTPVLPAQYF	TGTGCCAGCAGCTTTACCCCAGTGCTGCCAGCCCAGTACTTC
TRBV18	once	TRBD2	TRBJ2-5	CASSPFTTGLAGETQYF	TGTGCCAGCTCACCTTTTACAACTGGACTAGCGGGAGAGACCCAGTACTTC
TRBV18	-	-	TRBJ2-5	CASSLLLTGKGAQRETQYF	TGTGCCAGCTCACTATTACTTACAGGGAAAGGGGCGCAACGGGAGACCCAGTACTTC
TRBV24-1	-	-	TRBJ2-1	CATSDPTGHRSYNEQFF	TGTGCCACCAGTGATCCGACAGGACACCGCTCCTACAATGAGCAGTTCTTC
TRBV30	-	-	TRBJ1-5	CAWSVVGGDQPQHF	TGTGCCTGGAGTGTAGTAGGAGGAGATCAGCCCCAGCATTTT
TRBV18	-	-	TRBJ1-4	CASSPQGARQSNEKLFF	TGTGCCAGCTCACCACAAGGCGCGAGACAGTCTAATGAAAAACTGTTTTTT
TRBV6-5	-	TRBD1	TRBJ2-5	CASSYTSGTGRETQYF	TGTGCCAGCAGTTACACATCCGGGACAGGGCGAGAGACCCAGTACTTC
TRBV24-1	-	TRBD1	TRBJ2-4	CATSDSGTGKNIQYF	TGTGCCACCAGTGATTCCGGGACAGGAAAAAACATTCAGTACTTC
TRBV5-1	-	-	TRBJ2-7	CASSLAGTTYEQYF	TGCGCCAGCAGCTTGGCGGGTACAACCTACGAGCAGTACTTC
TRBV6-2/TRBV6-3	-	TRBD2	TRBJ2-1	CASSYYGRAANEQFF	TGTGCCAGCAGTTACTACGGGAGGGCCGCCAATGAGCAGTTCTTC